The 17 T cell receptor beta chains in this list originate from one sample, sequenced in a study of T cells in localized non-small cell lung cancer. Sequencing used immunoSEQ multiplex PCR; TCRdb keeps in-frame clones, though not all of them. In the table there are 23,000 or so clones, 70% to 90% of which are singletons. The input for sequencing was peripheral blood mononuclear cells, taken before any cancer treatment. The receptors come from a male donor older than 55 with stage II lung adenocarcinoma.

The genes are TRBV28 and TRBJ2-1; D remains unclear. The V gene lost 3 bases and the J gene lost 5 bases, with 5 bases spanning the gap. Germline CDR1 and CDR2: MDHEN and SYDVKM. This CDR3 has 12 residues. The CDR3 DNA sequence: TGTGCCAGCAGTTTCCCCCACAATGAGCAGTTCTTC. Translated, it gives CASSFPHNEQFF.

The CDR3 loop is CASRSSYRGHGEQFF. For the CDR3, the DNA is TGTGCCAGCAGATCTAGTTACAGGGGGCATGGTGAGCAGTTCTTC. This chain uses TRBV6-1 with TRBJ2-1; 9 bases map to TRBD1. Germline V lookup: CDR1 MNHNS, CDR2 SASEGT. The V gene end was trimmed by 6 bases and the J gene end by 9 bases; junction bases not matched to a gene: 12. CDR3 length: 15 residues.

This chain joins TRBV7-3 and TRBJ2-5; 7 bases fit TRBD2. V shed 5 bases and J 4 bases; nucleotides not matched to a gene: 7. This CDR3 comprises 14 residues. The germline V gene encodes CDR1 SGHTA and CDR2 FQGTGA. CDR3 loop: CASSPTAGRETQYF. Written as DNA, the CDR3 is TGTGCCAGCAGCCCTACAGCGGGAAGAGAGACCCAGTACTTC.

The rearrangement uses TRBV5-1 and TRBJ2-1; 10 bases map to TRBD2. After removal of 4 bases from V and 5 bases from J, the junction contained 15 bases not matched to a gene. Germline CDR1 is SGHRS and CDR2 is YFSETQ. CDR3 length: 18 amino acids. CDR3 bases: TGCGCCAGCAGCCAAAACCGCCGTCCTAGCGGGAGAGACAATGAGCAGTTCTTC. Residues: CASSQNRRPSGRDNEQFF.

The chain carries TRBV29-1 and TRBJ1-1; D is ambiguous. Germline values: CDR1 SQVTM, CDR2 ANQGSEA. CDR3 size: 13 residues. Trimming pared 2 bases from V and 0 bases from J, leaving 7 bases between. The CDR3 loop reads CSVEWNMNTEAFF. CDR3 nucleotides: TGCAGCGTTGAATGGAACATGAACACTGAAGCTTTCTTT. Full variable domain (remainder filled in from reference TRBV29-1 and TRBJ1-1): SAVISQKPSRDICQRGTSLTIQCQVDSQVTMMFWYRQQPGQSLTLIATANQGSEATYESGFVIDKFPISRPNLTFSTLTVSNMSPEDSSIYLCSVEWNMNTEAFFGQGTRLTVV.

The table lists this clone with a count of one. This chain connects TRBV19 to TRBJ2-2; 11 bases line up with TRBD2. The CDR3 covers 15 residues. V shed 8 bases, J shed 5 bases, and the junction held 7 bases outside the gene matches. The V gene's germline CDR1 is LNHDA and CDR2 SQIVND (reference sequence). The CDR3 nucleotides are TGTGCCAGTCAAACTAGCGGGAGTTTTACCGGGGAGCTGTTTTTT. Amino acids: CASQTSGSFTGELFF.

The V and J genes are TRBV2 and TRBJ2-5, with TRBD2 matching over 8 bases. V lost 6 bases and J lost 1; bases outside the gene matches: 4. This CDR3 contains 14 residues. CDR1 SNHLY and CDR2 FYNNEI come from the germline V gene. CDR3 region: CASSGRGVQETQYF. CDR3 in DNA: TGTGCCAGCAGCGGGAGGGGGGTCCAAGAGACCCAGTACTTC.

The chain employs TRBV18 and TRBJ2-1; D is uncertain. Trimming stripped 6 bases from V and 5 bases from J, with 11 bases between. The CDR3 extends over 13 amino acids. Per the germline V gene, CDR1 is KGHSH and CDR2 is LQKENI. CDR3 nucleotides: TGTGCCAGCTCCGCCGCCCCGGACAATGAGCAGTTCTTC. Translating gives CASSAAPDNEQFF.

The chain couples TRBV7-9 to TRBJ1-1; D gene uncertain. Germline V gene data show CDR1 as SEHNR and CDR2 as FQNEAQ (reference sequence). The CDR3 is made up of 13 amino acids. V lost 5 bases and J 2 bases, leaving 9 bases between the germline ends. The CDR3 here is CASSPYFNTEAFF. CDR3 DNA: TGTGCCAGCAGCCCCTATTTTAACACTGAAGCTTTCTTT.

The chain has TRBV4-1 and TRBJ2-3; 13 nucleotides line up with TRBD2. The germline CDR1 and CDR2 sequences are MGHRA and YSYEKL. The CDR3 has 17 amino acids. Trimming at V came to 4 bases and at J to 3 bases, leaving 7 bases not matched to a gene. In nucleotides, the CDR3 is TGCGCCAGCAGCCTCGGACTAGCGGGAGTAAGGACAGATACGCAGTATTTT. Its protein product is CASSLGLAGVRTDTQYF.

The chain has TRBV11-2 and TRBJ2-7; D unclear. From germline, CDR1 is SGHAT and CDR2 FQNNGV. Trimming stripped 4 bases from V and 0 bases from J, with 13 bases between. This CDR3 has 15 amino acids. The CDR3 DNA reads TGTGCCAGCAGCTCCCTGGTCGGGTCCTCCTACGAGCAGTACTTC. Protein product: CASSSLVGSSYEQYF. Using reference TRBV11-2 and TRBJ2-7 for the parts outside the CDR3, the full variable domain is EAGVAQSPRYKIIEKRQSVAFWCNPISGHATLYWYQQILGQGPKLLIQFQNNGVVDDSQLPKDRFSAERLKGVDSTLKIQPAKLEDSAVYLCASSSLVGSSYEQYFGPGTRLTVT.

The genes are TRBV5-6 and TRBJ2-7; 8 bases line up with TRBD1. The length of the CDR3 is 13 residues. Trimming cost V 4 bases and J 7 bases; bases outside gene matches: 7. Germline CDR1 SGHDT, CDR2 YYEEEE. Here the CDR3 reads CASSQWTGREQYF. DNA for the CDR3: TGTGCCAGCAGCCAGTGGACAGGGCGGGAGCAGTACTTC.

This clone was found a few times. The chain employs TRBV28 and TRBJ1-3; TRBD1 agrees at 7 bases. The CDR3 is 12 amino acids. J was trimmed by 13 bases and V by 2 bases; bases with no gene match: 5. CDR1 is MDHEN and CDR2 is SYDVKM in the germline V gene. The CDR3 nucleotides read TGTGCCAGCAGTTTAGTGGAGGGGGCGATATATTTT. This encodes CASSLVEGAIYF.

The chain links TRBV6-4 to TRBJ2-1; 12 bases fit TRBD2. This CDR3 is 18 amino acids long. The V gene's germline CDR1 is MRHNA and CDR2 SNTAGT. V was pared by 4 bases and J by 7 bases, with 14 bases of the junction left unmatched. The CDR3 loop reads CASSASGRASVEGNEQFF. CDR3 coding DNA: TGTGCCAGCAGTGCTAGCGGGAGGGCCAGCGTCGAAGGTAATGAGCAGTTCTTC.

J is TRBJ2-5 and V is TRBV6-5; a possible D gene is TRBD1 (6 bases). V gave up 0 bases and J gave up 4 bases, with 12 bases separating them. CDR3 length: 15 amino acids. Germline CDR1 and CDR2: MNHEY and SVGAGI. In nucleotides, the CDR3 is TGTGCCAGCAGTTACTCACAGGGCCCCCTAGAGACCCAGTACTTC. Translation: CASSYSQGPLETQYF.

The chain uses TRBV28 and TRBJ2-7; the D gene could be TRBD1 or TRBD2 (5 bases each). V was pared by 5 bases and J by 3 bases, with 14 bases between. This CDR3 is 14 amino acids long. Germline V gene data show CDR1 as MDHEN and CDR2 as SYDVKM. CDR3 in amino acids: CASSGTLDYYEQYF. CDR3 in DNA: TGTGCCAGCAGTGGGACCTTAGATTACTACGAGCAGTACTTC.

This clone was counted a few times. The chain has TRBV19 and TRBJ2-1; tentative D call: TRBD1 (6 bases). The CDR3 covers 14 residues. Germline V gene lookup returns CDR1 LNHDA and CDR2 SQIVND (reference sequence). V was pared by 5 bases and J by 7 bases, with 15 bases between. As DNA, the CDR3 is TGTGCCAGTAGTGGACAGTTAGGCGTAAATGAGCAGTTCTTC. This translates into CASSGQLGVNEQFF.